This T cell receptor (beta chain) was identified in a study of brain T cells in children with intractable seizures. General observations from the study: Only CDR3 sequence similarity suggested viral specificity, without known HCMV serostatus.

The CDR3 length is 12 residues. V gave up 6 bases and J gave up 2 bases, with 4 bases separating them. CDR1 and CDR2 (germline): KGHDR, SFDVKD. The assay was immunoSEQ multiplex PCR, and TCRdb's table has in-frame clones only and misses some. The repertoire holds about 340,000 clones, with approximately 93% as singletons. Time point given: blood from clinic visit 5 months post-surgery; TSC patient then seizure free. Surgery cases with the highest brain T cell transcript signatures were chosen for sequencing. Pre-surgery treatment included at least one anti-epileptic drug. As to this clone: The antigen remains undetermined.

This sequence joins TRBV24-1 and TRBJ1-5; D not resolved. The TCR sequence derives from a boy less than two years old with tuberous sclerosis and intractable seizures. Sequences were derived from peripheral blood, sampled around 5 months after surgery. CDR3 sequence: CATSFRNQPQHF. The CDR3, as DNA: TGTGCCACCAGTTTTCGCAATCAGCCCCAGCATTTT.